Shown below are 3 T cell receptor beta chains from a single sample sequenced in a study of cytomegalovirus exposure and HLA in healthy donors (dated by TCRdb to 2016 to 2017). Libraries were made using the immunoSEQ multiplex PCR assay. A mixture of 60 forward primers for TCR Vbeta segments and 13 reverse primers for TCR Jbeta segments was used in the multiplex PCR. The clones in this table, taken by TCRdb from immuneACCESS, are in-frame only. Not every clone is retained; where verified, under half of the shortfall comes from an unresolved V gene, and the cause of the rest is unknown. Recorded for this sample are around 200,000 clones; approximately 86% of them occurred a single time. The leading ten clones occupy roughly 0.32% of the sample. Source material: PBMCs. These receptors originate from a woman under 40 in good health and CMV-seronegative.

This chain uses TRBV7-9 with TRBJ2-7; the D is unclear. The length of the CDR3 is 15 residues. Germline V lookup: CDR1 SEHNR, CDR2 FQNEAQ (reference sequence). V was shortened by 5 bases and J by 2 bases, with 16 bases between the two germline ends. In DNA form, the CDR3 reads TGTGCCAGCAGCCCCCGCGCGTCCGCGCCCTACGAGCAGTACTTC. This encodes CASSPRASAPYEQYF.

The genes are TRBV9 and TRBJ2-1, with D maybe TRBD2 (6 bases). This CDR3 has 13 residues. Germline V gives CDR1 SGDLS, CDR2 YYNGEE. V lost 0 bases and J 8 bases, leaving 9 bases between the germline ends. The chain's CDR3 is CASSVGPGDEQFF. The DNA of the CDR3 is TGTGCCAGCAGCGTAGGTCCGGGGGATGAGCAGTTCTTC.

The rearrangement uses TRBV29-1 and TRBJ2-3; 13 positions match TRBD2. V dropped 4 bases and J dropped 4; count of bases not matched to a gene: 29. The length of the CDR3 is 23 residues. Germline CDR1 reads SQVTM; CDR2 reads ANQGSEA. The CDR3 DNA reads TGCAGCGTTGTTGACCGACAGAGGACCACCGGGACTAGCGGGGTCGCCAGGGCAGATACGCAGTATTTT. As protein: CSVVDRQRTTGTSGVARADTQYF.